The 18 T cell receptor beta chains below all came from one sample that was sequenced in a study of T cell repertoires in cytomegalovirus infection. TCRdb reprocessed the reads with MiXCR, giving one entry per CDR3 protein. The sample has approximately 630,000 distinct CDR3 sequences; 20% to 30% are singletons. Sequencing was done on a sample of CD8+ T cells from PBMCs. The source is a human donor in good health (CMV status not recorded). Some clones in this sample may be carry-over from other donors' samples.

The rearrangement uses TRBV2 and TRBJ2-1, with a tentative D call TRBD2 (5 bases). Trimming cost V 7 bases and J 4 bases, with 11 bases left between them. The germline CDR1 and CDR2 sequences are SNHLY and FYNNEI. CDR3 length: 13 residues. CDR3 residues: CASIPDSYNEQFF. The DNA of the CDR3 is TGTGCCAGCATTCCGGACTCGTACAATGAGCAGTTCTTC.

This clonotype was counted between two and nine times. This chain uses TRBV19 with TRBJ2-7, with 10 bases lining up with TRBD2. Germline values: CDR1 LNHDA, CDR2 SQIVND (reference sequence). The CDR3 extends over 10 amino acids. The CDR3 DNA is TGTGCCAGTAGTATATTGACTAGCGGGGTC. This translates into CASSILTSGV.

Concerning this clonotype itself: A read error may be the cause here, since a much bigger clone is one base away. The chain combines TRBV2 with TRBJ2-1; D is possibly TRBD2 (6 bases). In germline, CDR1 is SNHLY, CDR2 FYNNEI. The CDR3 contains 18 residues. The CDR3 nucleotides read TGTGCCAACAGTGAACGGTTCCTCTGGAGGGCCCCCTTCAATGAGCAGTTCTTC. Residues: CANSERFLWRAPFNEQFF. Full variable domain (missing parts from reference TRBV2 and TRBJ2-1): EPEVTQTPSHQVTQMGQEVILRCVPISNHLYFYWYRQILGQKVEFLVSFYNNEISEKSEIFDDQFSVERPDGSNFTLKIRSTKLEDSAMYFCANSERFLWRAPFNEQFFGPGTRLTVL.

This clonotype was recorded a few times. This sequence joins TRBV29-1 and TRBJ2-3; D might be TRBD1 or TRBD2, each matching 5 bases. The germline V gene has CDR1 SQVTM and CDR2 ANQGSEA. Trimming took off 5 bases at V and 2 bases at J, with 17 bases between the two ends. This CDR3 is 15 amino acids long. CDR3 DNA sequence: TGCAGCGTTACGGGGACCGGGTGGGACACAGATACGCAGTATTTT. It is translated as CSVTGTGWDTDTQYF.

This clonotype has a count of ten or more. The chain employs TRBV20-1 and TRBJ1-1; D is uncertain. Germline V gene sequence: CDR1 DFQATT, CDR2 SNEGSKA (reference sequence). Trimming took off 3 bases at V and 3 bases at J, with 11 bases between the two ends. CDR3 size: 13 residues. Here the CDR3 DNA reads TGCAGTGCTAGGCACAAACTTTACACTGAAGCTTTCTTT. It encodes CSARHKLYTEAFF.

The rearrangement links TRBV6-6 to TRBJ1-1; possible D gene TRBD1, 6 bases. Germline V CDR1 and CDR2: MNHNY, SVGAGI (reference sequence). The CDR3 consists of 14 residues. With 4 bases removed from V and 4 bases from J, the gap between germline ends came to 13 bases. The CDR3 region is CASSFTGMGTEAFF. The CDR3 coding sequence is TGTGCCAGCAGTTTCACAGGGATGGGCACTGAAGCTTTCTTT.

This clonotype was detected ten times or more. The rearrangement links TRBV7-6 to TRBJ2-1, with D hard to call. The CDR3 contains 15 residues. Germline lookup yields CDR1 SGHVS and CDR2 FNYEAQ. Trimming pared 5 bases from V and 1 base from J, leaving 12 bases between. The CDR3 bases are TGTGCCAGCAGCGCGTCGTGGGGATCCTACAATGAGCAGTTCTTC. Its translation is CASSASWGSYNEQFF.

This clonotype was recorded a few times. The chain is built from TRBV4-1 and TRBJ2-7; D ambiguous. Deletions cut 0 bases from V and 0 bases from J, with 15 bases between. Per germline, CDR1 MGHRA and CDR2 YSYEKL. The CDR3 sequence is 17 residues long. CDR3 sequence: CASSQEMDGLSSYEQYV. Here the CDR3 DNA reads TGCGCCAGCAGCCAAGAAATGGACGGATTAAGCTCCTACGAGCAGTACGTC.

This clonotype was counted only a few times. The chain carries TRBV27 and TRBJ2-1, with 8 positions matching TRBD2. This CDR3 is built from 15 residues. Germline CDR1 reads MNHEY; CDR2 reads SMNVEV (reference sequence). V trimming: 5 bases; J trimming: 6 bases; junction bases outside the gene matches: 9. The CDR3: CASSLTTGGINEQFF. The CDR3 bases are TGTGCCAGCAGTCTCACGACGGGAGGGATCAATGAGCAGTTCTTC.

The chain recombines TRBV20-1 with TRBJ2-7; 10 bases are shared with TRBD2. Trimming at V came to 6 bases and at J to 0 bases, leaving 11 bases not matched to a gene. The CDR3 is 16 residues long. The germline V gene has CDR1 DFQATT and CDR2 SNEGSKA (reference sequence). CDR3 sequence reads: CSALPLAGHSSYEQYV. CDR3 nucleotides: TGCAGTGCGCTCCCACTAGCGGGGCATAGCTCCTACGAGCAGTACGTC.

This clonotype was detected a few times. This chain connects TRBV7-8 to TRBJ2-1, with D tentatively TRBD1 or TRBD2 (5 bases each). Germline V lookup: CDR1 SGHVS, CDR2 FQNEAQ. V lost 5 bases to trimming and J lost 8 bases, with 10 bases between them. CDR3 length: 12 residues. The CDR3 DNA is TGTGCCAGCAGCCCGGGACGGGATGAGCAGTTCTTC. Translation gives CASSPGRDEQFF.

This clonotype was seen a handful of times. The V and J genes are TRBV6-2 or TRBV6-3 and TRBJ1-1; no firm D call. Germline V gene sequence: CDR1 MNHEY, CDR2 SVGEGT. This CDR3 spans 16 amino acids. The V gene lost 5 bases and the J gene lost 7 bases, with 23 bases spanning the gap. The CDR3 spells CASSHFSSYSSLEAFF. The CDR3 DNA sequence: TGTGCCAGCAGTCACTTTTCCTCTTACAGTTCTCTTGAAGCTTTCTTT.

The table lists this clonotype with many counts. V usage is TRBV7-9 and J usage is TRBJ2-7; perhaps TRBD2 as D (5 bases). Germline loops: CDR1 SEHNR, CDR2 FQNEAQ (reference sequence). Trimming removed 1 base from V and 7 bases from J, with 11 bases in between. The CDR3 is 13 residues long. CDR3 residues: CASSLGGSGEQYF. The CDR3 DNA is TGTGCCAGCAGCTTAGGGGGATCGGGGGAGCAGTACTTC.

The V and J genes are TRBV10-2 and TRBJ2-1; D is undetermined. Germline V lookup: CDR1 WSHSY, CDR2 SAAADI. There are 16 residues in the CDR3. V gave up 6 bases and J gave up 0 bases, with 15 bases separating them. The CDR3 sequence is CASSQWKLSSYNEQFF. For the CDR3, the DNA is TGCGCCAGCAGCCAATGGAAGCTAAGCTCCTACAATGAGCAGTTCTTC.

This clonotype turned up a few times. The chain has TRBV27 and TRBJ2-7, with D possibly being TRBD2 (5 bases). The CDR3 runs to 11 residues. The germline gives CDR1 MNHEY, CDR2 SMNVEV (reference sequence). Trimming left V 6 bases short and J 7 bases short, with 10 bases between. Written as DNA, the CDR3 is TGTGCCAGCAGCTCGGGGATGGAGCAGTACTTC. It translates to CASSSGMEQYF.

In its sample, this clonotype was seen many times. This chain joins TRBV6-6 and TRBJ1-1; unclear D gene. Germline V gene data show CDR1 as MNHNY and CDR2 as SVGAGI (reference sequence). Trimming pared 4 bases from V and 0 bases from J, leaving 18 bases between. There are 17 residues in the CDR3. The CDR3 sequence: CASSSDGLNLMNTEAFF. In DNA, the CDR3 is TGTGCCAGCAGTTCGGACGGACTTAACCTTATGAACACTGAAGCTTTCTTT.

The chain carries TRBV12-3 or TRBV12-4 and TRBJ2-3; 10 bases align to TRBD1. Trimming cost V 6 bases and J 5 bases; bases outside gene matches: 5. This CDR3 contains 14 residues. The CDR3 here is CASSMDRGIDTQYF. CDR3 DNA sequence: TGTGCCAGCAGCATGGACAGGGGGATAGATACGCAGTATTTT.

This chain connects TRBV6-2 or TRBV6-3 to TRBJ2-3; no reliable D call. Germline CDR1 is MNHEY and CDR2 is SVGEGT. The CDR3 runs to 15 residues. Between the trimmed V and J ends, which lost 0 bases and 2 bases, there was a span of 9 bases. The CDR3: CASSYSILFTDTQYF. The CDR3, as DNA: TGTGCCAGCAGTTACTCGATCCTCTTCACAGATACGCAGTATTTT.